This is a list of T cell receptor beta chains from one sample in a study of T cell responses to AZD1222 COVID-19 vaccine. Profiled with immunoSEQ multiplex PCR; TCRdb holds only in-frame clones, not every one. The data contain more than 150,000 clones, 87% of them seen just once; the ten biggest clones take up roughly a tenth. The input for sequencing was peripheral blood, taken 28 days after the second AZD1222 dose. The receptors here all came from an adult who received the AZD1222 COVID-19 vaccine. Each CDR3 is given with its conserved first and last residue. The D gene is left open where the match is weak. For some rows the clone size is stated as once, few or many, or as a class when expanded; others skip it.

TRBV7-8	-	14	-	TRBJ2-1	CASSGADRVNEQFF	TGTGCCAGCTCAGGGGCCGACCGTGTTAATGAGCAGTTCTTC
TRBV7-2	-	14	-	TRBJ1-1	CASSLRGVGTEAFF	TGTGCCAGCAGCCTACGGGGGGTCGGAACTGAAGCTTTCTTT
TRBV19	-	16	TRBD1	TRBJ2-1	CASRGPGQGTYNEQFF	TGTGCCAGTAGGGGACCGGGACAGGGGACCTACAATGAGCAGTTCTTC
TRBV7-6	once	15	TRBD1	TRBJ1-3	CASSLGQTTGNTIYF	TGTGCCAGCAGCTTGGGACAGACTACTGGAAACACCATATATTTT
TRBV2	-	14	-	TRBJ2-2	CASSPKLAGMELFF	TGTGCCAGCAGTCCAAAACTTGCAGGGATGGAGCTGTTTTTT
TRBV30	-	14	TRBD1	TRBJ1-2	CAWSVGQGSYGYTF	TGTGCCTGGAGTGTGGGACAGGGATCATACGGCTACACCTTC
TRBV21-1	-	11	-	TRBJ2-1	CASSKVTEQFF	TGTGCCAGCAGCAAAGTTACTGAGCAGTTCTTC
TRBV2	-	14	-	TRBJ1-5	CASSGGYSNQPQHF	TGTGCCAGCAGTGGCGGGTACAGCAATCAGCCCCAGCATTTT
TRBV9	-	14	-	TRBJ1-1	CASSVGRTGAEAFF	TGTGCCAGCAGCGTAGGACGGACCGGGGCTGAAGCTTTCTTT
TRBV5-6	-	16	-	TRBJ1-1	CASSLRWNSMNTEAFF	TGTGCCAGCAGCCTCCGCTGGAACTCCATGAACACTGAAGCTTTCTTT
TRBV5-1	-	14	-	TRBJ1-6	CASSFDGWDSPLHF	TGCGCCAGCAGCTTTGACGGGTGGGATTCACCCCTCCACTTT
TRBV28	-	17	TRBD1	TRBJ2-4	CASSLLGQGVTKNIQYF	TGTGCCAGCAGTTTATTGGGACAGGGAGTGACCAAAAACATTCAGTACTTC
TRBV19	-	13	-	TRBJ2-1	CASSISAGNEQFF	TGTGCCAGTAGTATTAGCGCCGGGAATGAGCAGTTCTTC
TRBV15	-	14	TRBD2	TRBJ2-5	CATSRELAGSTQYF	TGTGCCACCAGCAGAGAACTAGCGGGATCTACCCAGTACTTC
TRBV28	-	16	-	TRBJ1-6	CASSRAGSSYNSPLHF	TGTGCCAGCAGTCGCGCAGGGAGCTCCTATAATTCACCCCTCCACTTT
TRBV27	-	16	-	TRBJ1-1	CASSPAGILQHTEAFF	TGTGCCAGCAGTCCAGCAGGAATCTTGCAACACACTGAAGCTTTCTTT
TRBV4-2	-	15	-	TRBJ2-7	CASSQDRGGRGEQYF	TGTGCCAGCAGCCAAGATCGTGGGGGTCGGGGCGAGCAGTACTTC
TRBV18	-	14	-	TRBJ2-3	CASAPILNTDTQYF	TGTGCCAGCGCCCCGATACTAAACACAGATACGCAGTATTTT
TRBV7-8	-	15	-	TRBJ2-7	CASSLRRGFTYEQYF	TGTGCCAGCAGCTTACGGAGGGGGTTTACCTACGAGCAGTACTTC
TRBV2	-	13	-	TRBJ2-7	CASRIIVSPEQYF	TGTGCCAGCAGAATCATTGTCTCCCCGGAGCAGTACTTC
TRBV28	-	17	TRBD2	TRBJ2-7	CASRKGLAGGSGYEQYF	TGTGCCAGCAGAAAGGGACTAGCGGGAGGGTCGGGATACGAGCAGTACTTC
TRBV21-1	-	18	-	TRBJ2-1	CASSNLQGPFSSYNEQFF	TGTGCCAGCAGTAATCTTCAGGGGCCCTTTAGCTCCTACAATGAGCAGTTCTTC
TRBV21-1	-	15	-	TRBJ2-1	CARTLAGGAYNEQFF	TGTGCCAGGACGCTAGCGGGAGGGGCCTACAATGAGCAGTTCTTC
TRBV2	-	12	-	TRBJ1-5	CASMSPNQPQHF	TGTGCCAGCATGTCCCCCAATCAGCCCCAGCATTTT
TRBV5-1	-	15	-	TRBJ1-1	CASSPFGESNTEAFF	TGCGCCAGCAGCCCATTTGGGGAGTCGAACACTGAAGCTTTCTTT
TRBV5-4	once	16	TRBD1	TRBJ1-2	CASSSDRLAGNYGYTF	TGTGCCAGCAGCTCGGACAGGCTCGCTGGCAACTATGGCTACACCTTC
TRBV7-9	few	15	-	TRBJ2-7	CASSLGQLGSLEQYF	TGTGCCAGCAGCTTAGGGCAGCTGGGTTCACTAGAGCAGTACTTC
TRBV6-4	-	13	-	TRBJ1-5	CASSESWGQPQHF	TGTGCCAGCAGTGAGTCTTGGGGTCAGCCCCAGCATTTT
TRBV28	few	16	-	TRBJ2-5	CASRLTFFAGRETQYF	TGTGCCAGCAGACTAACCTTTTTTGCGGGAAGGGAGACCCAGTACTTC
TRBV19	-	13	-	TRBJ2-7	CASSISLGLEQYF	TGTGCCAGTAGTATCTCTCTCGGTCTCGAGCAGTACTTC
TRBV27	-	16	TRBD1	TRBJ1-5	CASSAGTGRGNQPQHF	TGTGCCAGCAGTGCGGGGACAGGGCGGGGCAATCAGCCCCAGCATTTT
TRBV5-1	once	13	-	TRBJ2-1	CASSLAQGNEQFF	TGCGCCAGCAGCTTGGCCCAGGGCAATGAGCAGTTCTTC
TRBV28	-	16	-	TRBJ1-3	CASSLAGKSSGNTIYF	TGTGCCAGCAGTTTAGCGGGAAAAAGCTCTGGAAACACCATATATTTT
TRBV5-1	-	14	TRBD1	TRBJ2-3	CASTLTGGPDTQYF	TGCGCCAGCACCCTGACAGGGGGTCCAGATACGCAGTATTTT
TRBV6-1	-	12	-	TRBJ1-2	CASSESQNGYTF	TGTGCCAGCAGTGAGTCACAGAATGGCTACACCTTC
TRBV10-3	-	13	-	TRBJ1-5	CAIKGRGNQPQHF	TGTGCCATCAAGGGGCGCGGCAATCAGCCCCAGCATTTT